This T cell receptor beta chain was sequenced during a study of cytomegalovirus exposure and HLA in healthy donors listed by TCRdb under 2017. Background for the entire study: According to a later analysis, one platform produced both the roughly 120 validation repertoires and the 550 to 800 repertoires of the first cohort. The aim of the study was to test whether cataloging public T cell receptors could identify signatures of past pathogen exposure. Besides the first cohort of about 730 subjects, a separate validation cohort made up of about 120 different subjects was used. High-throughput TCR immunosequencing, statistical association of individual TCRs with disease status, and machine learning were combined to predict cytomegalovirus infection status.

Remarks on this clone: It has no known antigen specificity. No clone much larger than this one lies a single base away; base qualities are absent.

Libraries were prepared through the immunoSEQ multiplex PCR assay. On the study's bioinformatics: A statistical classification framework was built for diagnosing cytomegalovirus status from the catalog of TCR beta chain sequences. Entries here come from immuneACCESS through TCRdb and include only in-frame sequences with V and J called. Some clones fail to appear in such tables; in the studies checked, an unresolved V gene covers under half of the shortfall, and the cause of the remainder is unknown. From that table come the V and J calls and clone size; the DNA was used to work out D and trimming. The sample table lists about 160,000 clones, approximately 96% of them with a count of one. Under 0.9% of the sample is held by the ten biggest clonotypes. Broader findings and caveats from the paper: In a later analysis, TCRs clustered in the first cohort were found to also tend to co-occur in the roughly 120 validation repertoires, with 94% of cluster scores above 0. In the study, around 150 TCR beta chains were listed as associated with cytomegalovirus. The authors suggested that the approach could potentially be extended to other disease states and immunological phenotypes. In both the original and validation cohorts, the classifier was reported to diagnose cytomegalovirus status with high specificity and sensitivity. While some public TCRs were present in many individuals, most TCR sequences turned up only very rarely across donors. A later analysis lacked HLA typing for the validation cohort, so it scored co-occurrence in that cohort across all 110 or so repertoires. In vitro tests confirmed that a few of the cytomegalovirus-associated TCR beta chains recognize cytomegalovirus antigens.

Donors formed part of the validation cohort, which comprised about 120 subjects and was distinct from the first cohort of 670 or so subjects. Germline trimming: 9 bases from V, 0 bases from J; junction bases outside gene matches: 7. CDR1 and CDR2 (MNHEY, SVGAGI) derive from the germline V gene. The CDR3 holds 15 amino acids from the cysteine to the phenylalanine. The kept DNA is CDR3 alone, 45 bases in frame from the first base. The sequenced sample was PBMCs. This receptor was obtained from a young woman in good health and CMV-seronegative. The chain is assembled from TRBV6-5 and TRBJ1-3; TRBD1 agrees with 8 junctional bases. The CDR3 loop reads CASTRGHNSGNTIYF. The nucleotide sequence is TGTGCCAGTACCAGGGGGCACAACTCTGGAAACACCATATATTTT.